The 18 T cell receptor beta chains below all came from one sample that was sequenced in a study of cytomegalovirus exposure and HLA in healthy donors (dated by TCRdb to 2016 to 2017). Libraries were made using the immunoSEQ multiplex PCR assay. The clones in this table, taken by TCRdb from immuneACCESS, are in-frame only. Not every clone is retained; where verified, under half of the shortfall comes from an unresolved V gene, and the cause of the rest is unknown. Here the sample has 150,000 to 200,000 clones; 75% to 90% occur a single time. The leading ten clones occupy roughly 7% of the sample. Sequenced input: PBMCs. The receptors here all came from a man aged 18 to 30 in good health and CMV-seropositive.

The chain uses TRBV4-3 and TRBJ2-3; unclear D gene. This CDR3 is 13 amino acids long. The V gene's germline CDR1 is LGHNA and CDR2 YSLEER. The ends were cut back, 0 bases at V and 1 base at J, with 2 bases in the middle. Written as DNA, the CDR3 is TGCGCCAGCAGCCAAGACGGCACAGATACGCAGTATTTT. This codes for CASSQDGTDTQYF.

V and J are TRBV27 and TRBJ1-2; tentatively, D is TRBD1 (6 bases). From germline, CDR1 is MNHEY and CDR2 SMNVEV (reference sequence). V dropped 5 bases and J dropped 4 bases, with 26 bases sitting between them. The CDR3 loop spans 18 amino acids. DNA of the CDR3: TGTGCCAGCAGTATGACAGGTCCCACTGCCCCTAACTTCTATGGCTACACCTTC. Translated: CASSMTGPTAPNFYGYTF.

The genes are TRBV4-1 and TRBJ2-1; 10 nucleotides agree with TRBD2. This CDR3 contains 18 residues. The V segment lost 0 bases and the J segment 8 bases; nucleotides outside the gene matches: 13. The germline gives CDR1 MGHRA, CDR2 YSYEKL. In nucleotides, the CDR3 is TGCGCCAGCAGCCAAGATACCCAGAGGAGCGGGAGGGCCGATGAGCAGTTCTTC. Translating it yields CASSQDTQRSGRADEQFF.

This chain links TRBV6-6 with TRBJ1-1; 7 bases align to TRBD1. CDR1 is MNHNY, CDR2 SVGAGI, per germline (reference sequence). V dropped 6 bases and J dropped 8; count of bases not matched to a gene: 3. The CDR3 is made up of 11 amino acids. The CDR3 here is CASSPTGEAFF. CDR3 in DNA: TGTGCCAGCAGCCCGACAGGGGAAGCTTTCTTT.

Concerning this clone: The sample holds other DNA sequences that translate to the same CDR3. The chain uses TRBV4-3 and TRBJ2-1; TRBD2 agrees at 11 bases. V trimming: 0 bases; J trimming: 4 bases; junction bases outside the gene matches: 5. This CDR3 has 17 amino acids. CDR1 LGHNA and CDR2 YSLEER come from the germline V gene. This CDR3 reads CASSQDGLAGGYNEQFF. Written as DNA, the CDR3 is TGCGCCAGCAGCCAAGATGGGTTAGCGGGAGGGTACAATGAGCAGTTCTTC.

The chain is built from TRBV11-2 and TRBJ2-1; possible D gene TRBD2, 5 bases. V gave up 0 bases and J gave up 9 bases, with 12 bases separating them. Germline V gene sequence: CDR1 SGHAT, CDR2 FQNNGV. The CDR3 runs 14 residues. The CDR3 bases are TGTGCCAGCAGCTTAGAGGTTGGCGGGCTTGAGCAGTTCTTC. Its protein product is CASSLEVGGLEQFF.

The chain recombines TRBV6-5 with TRBJ1-4; 8 bases are shared with TRBD1. Germline V gene data show CDR1 as MNHEY and CDR2 as SVGAGI. V was pared by 6 bases and J by 8 bases, with 8 bases of the junction left unmatched. CDR3 size: 14 residues. The CDR3 bases are TGTGCCAGCAGCGAGGACAGGGTGGGGGAAAAACTGTTTTTT. It translates to CASSEDRVGEKLFF.

This rearrangement joins TRBV4-1 to TRBJ1-3; no definite D call. This CDR3 region has 15 residues. Per the germline V gene, CDR1 is MGHRA and CDR2 is YSYEKL. V was pared by 4 bases and J by 0 bases, with 10 bases between. In DNA, the CDR3 is TGCGCCAGCAGCCCCTTATTGGCCTCTGGAAACACCATATATTTT. Translation: CASSPLLASGNTIYF.

The chain uses TRBV27 and TRBJ2-7, with D possibly matching TRBD2 (6 bases). This CDR3 is built from 13 residues. Trimming removed 5 bases from V and 2 bases from J, with 10 bases in between. Germline V gene data show CDR1 as MNHEY and CDR2 as SMNVEV (reference sequence). CDR3 nucleotides: TGTGCCAGCAGTGTAGCGGAGACCTACGAGCAGTACTTC. Its translation is CASSVAETYEQYF.

In this sample, this clone turned up many times. The V gene is TRBV13, the J gene TRBJ2-7; possibly TRBD2 for D (5 bases). The CDR3 runs to 14 residues. The V end lost 5 bases, the J end lost 2 bases, and 13 bases lay between the germline ends. Germline values: CDR1 PRHDT, CDR2 FYEKMQ (reference sequence). The DNA for the CDR3 is TGTGCCAGCAGCGCGCCCACCGGGACCTACGAGCAGTACTTC. This gives the protein CASSAPTGTYEQYF.

The CDR3 nucleotides are TGTGCCAGCGATCTAGCGGGAGGGCCTACAGATACGCAGTATTTT. Its translation is CASDLAGGPTDTQYF. The genes are TRBV2 and TRBJ2-3, with 12 bases that match TRBD2. The CDR3 spans 15 residues. In germline, CDR1 is SNHLY, CDR2 FYNNEI. V gave up 8 bases and J gave up 3 bases; unmatched junction bases: 6.

This clone was detected only once. The chain combines TRBV5-1 with TRBJ2-1; 12 bases align to TRBD2. The ends lost 3 bases at V and 8 bases at J; junction bases unmatched: 9. The CDR3 has 16 amino acids. Per the germline V gene, CDR1 is SGHRS and CDR2 is YFSETQ. Here the CDR3 reads CASSSLAGGPRDEQFF. For the CDR3, the DNA is TGCGCCAGCAGCTCACTAGCGGGAGGCCCCCGGGATGAGCAGTTCTTC.

The chain links TRBV28 to TRBJ2-7; 10 nucleotides match TRBD1. This CDR3 has 15 residues. From germline, CDR1 is MDHEN and CDR2 SYDVKM. V trimming: 2 bases; J trimming: 5 bases; junction bases outside the gene matches: 6. The CDR3 spells CASSLGDRGGNEQYF. The CDR3 DNA is TGTGCCAGCAGTTTAGGGGACAGGGGTGGCAACGAGCAGTACTTC.

V gene TRBV27 combines with J gene TRBJ2-1, with D perhaps TRBD2 (6 bases). Per the germline V gene, CDR1 is MNHEY and CDR2 is SMNVEV (reference sequence). With 2 bases removed from V and 6 bases from J, the gap between germline ends came to 8 bases. CDR3 length equals 13 residues. The CDR3 spells CASSLTSSNEQFF. The CDR3 DNA sequence: TGTGCCAGCAGTTTAACTAGCAGCAATGAGCAGTTCTTC.

The chain uses TRBV19 and TRBJ2-1; 12 bases line up with TRBD2. This CDR3 is built from 21 residues. Trimming at V came to 8 bases and at J to 3 bases, leaving 23 bases not matched to a gene. Per germline, CDR1 LNHDA and CDR2 SQIVND (reference sequence). In nucleotides, the CDR3 is TGTGCCAGTGGGAAATACGCCCCCGGGCTAGCGGGAGGGGCAAACTACAATGAGCAGTTCTTC. Its protein is CASGKYAPGLAGGANYNEQFF.

This rearrangement joins TRBV27 to TRBJ2-7, with TRBD2 matching over 7 bases. J gave up 5 bases and V 5 bases, and 6 bases lay outside the gene matches. Per the germline V gene, CDR1 is MNHEY and CDR2 is SMNVEV (reference sequence). The CDR3 is 13 residues long. CDR3 protein: CASSSGNGNEQYF. CDR3 DNA: TGTGCCAGCAGTAGCGGGAACGGTAACGAGCAGTACTTC.

The chain recombines TRBV2 with TRBJ2-7; D might be TRBD2 (6 bases). The germline gives CDR1 SNHLY, CDR2 FYNNEI. The V end lost 11 bases, the J end lost 4 bases, and 12 bases lay between the germline ends. This CDR3 has 11 amino acids. The CDR3 bases are TGTGCCGGGGGGATAGTGTACGAGCAGTACTTC. Translated, it gives CAGGIVYEQYF.

The genes are TRBV18 and TRBJ2-1; 9 nucleotides match TRBD1. Trimming removed 5 bases from V and 6 bases from J; junction bases left unmatched: 8. CDR1 and CDR2 (germline): KGHSH, LQKENI. This CDR3 region has 15 residues. CDR3 sequence reads: CASSSGQGGVNEQFF. CDR3 nucleotide sequence: TGTGCCAGCTCATCGGGACAGGGCGGGGTCAATGAGCAGTTCTTC.